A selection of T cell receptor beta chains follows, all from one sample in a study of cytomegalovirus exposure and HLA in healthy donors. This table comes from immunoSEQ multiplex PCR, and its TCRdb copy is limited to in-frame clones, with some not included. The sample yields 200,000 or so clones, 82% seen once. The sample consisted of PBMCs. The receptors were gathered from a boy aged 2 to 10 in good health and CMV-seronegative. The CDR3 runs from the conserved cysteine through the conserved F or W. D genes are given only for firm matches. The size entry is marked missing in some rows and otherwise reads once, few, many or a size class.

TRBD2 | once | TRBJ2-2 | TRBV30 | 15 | CAWGLAGGPNGELFF | TGTGCCTGGGGTCTAGCGGGGGGGCCAAACGGGGAGCTGTTTTTT
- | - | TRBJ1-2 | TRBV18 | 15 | CASSPPTRVIYGYTF | TGTGCCAGCTCACCACCGACCAGGGTTATCTATGGCTACACCTTC
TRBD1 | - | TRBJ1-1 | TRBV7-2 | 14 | CASSIRQGNTEAFF | TGTGCCAGCAGCATCCGACAGGGAAACACTGAAGCTTTCTTT
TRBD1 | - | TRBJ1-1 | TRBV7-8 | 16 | CASSPSGGLANTEAFF | TGTGCCAGCAGCCCCTCAGGGGGCCTTGCCAACACTGAAGCTTTCTTT
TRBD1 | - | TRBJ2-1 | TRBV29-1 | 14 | CSALRQGGGNEQFF | TGCAGCGCCCTCCGACAGGGGGGGGGCAATGAGCAGTTCTTC
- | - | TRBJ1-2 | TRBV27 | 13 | CASSLNSMDGYTF | TGTGCCAGCAGTTTAAACTCCATGGATGGCTACACCTTC
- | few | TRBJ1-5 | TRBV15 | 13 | CATAGDGNQPQHF | TGTGCCACCGCAGGGGACGGCAATCAGCCCCAGCATTTT
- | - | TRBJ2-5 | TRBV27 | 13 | CASSRRGVETQYF | TGTGCCAGCAGTCGCAGGGGGGTCGAGACCCAGTACTTC
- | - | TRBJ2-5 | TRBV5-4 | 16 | CASSPGQGDNQETQYF | TGTGCCAGCAGCCCAGGACAAGGGGATAATCAAGAGACCCAGTACTTC
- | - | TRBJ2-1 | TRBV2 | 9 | CASRSEQFF | TGTGCCAGCAGGAGTGAGCAGTTCTTC
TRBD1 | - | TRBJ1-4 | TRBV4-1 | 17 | CASSQGGQGGSGEKLFF | TGCGCCAGCAGCCAAGGGGGACAGGGGGGTTCAGGTGAAAAACTGTTTTTT
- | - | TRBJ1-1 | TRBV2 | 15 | CASSEFTGPYTEAFF | TGTGCCAGCAGTGAGTTTACAGGCCCCTACACTGAAGCTTTCTTT
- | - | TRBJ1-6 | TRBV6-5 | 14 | CASSYSGYNSPLHF | TGTGCCAGCAGTTATTCAGGGTACAATTCACCCCTCCACTTT
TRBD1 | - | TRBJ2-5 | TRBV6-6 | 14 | CASRTGDLQETQYF | TGTGCCAGCAGGACAGGGGACCTCCAAGAGACCCAGTACTTC
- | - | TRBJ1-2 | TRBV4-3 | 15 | CASSQDTMVARGYTF | TGCGCCAGCAGCCAAGATACCATGGTCGCGCGGGGCTACACCTTC
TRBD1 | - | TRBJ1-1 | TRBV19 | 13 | CASMDRRATEAFF | TGTGCCAGTATGGACAGGAGGGCGACTGAAGCTTTCTTT
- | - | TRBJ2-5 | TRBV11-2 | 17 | CASSSLGSAAIQETQYF | TGTGCCAGCAGCTCCCTCGGCTCGGCGGCGATACAAGAGACCCAGTACTTC
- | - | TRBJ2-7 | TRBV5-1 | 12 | CASRQGNYEQYF | TGCGCCAGCAGGCAGGGGAACTACGAGCAGTACTTC
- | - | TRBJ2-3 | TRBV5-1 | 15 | CASSLRQVSTDTQYF | TGCGCCAGCAGCTTGCGACAGGTTAGCACAGATACGCAGTATTTT
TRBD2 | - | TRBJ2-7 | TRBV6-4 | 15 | CASSETAGGRGEQYF | TGTGCCAGCAGTGAAACAGCGGGGGGCCGGGGCGAGCAGTACTTC
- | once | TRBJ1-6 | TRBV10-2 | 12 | CASSYQGSPLHF | TGCGCCAGCAGTTATCAGGGCTCACCCCTCCACTTT
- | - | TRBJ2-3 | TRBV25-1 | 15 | CASSSPGGLDGTQYF | TGTGCCAGCAGTTCCCCGGGGGGCCTAGATGGTACGCAGTATTTT
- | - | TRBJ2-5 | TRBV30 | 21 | CAWPGAFGSGTSVLTQETQYF | -
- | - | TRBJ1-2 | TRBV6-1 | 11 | CASSEIGGYTF | TGTGCCAGCAGTGAAATCGGTGGCTACACCTTC
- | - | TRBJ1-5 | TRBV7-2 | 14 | CASSLTPGNQPQHF | TGTGCCAGCAGCTTAACGCCAGGGAATCAGCCCCAGCATTTT
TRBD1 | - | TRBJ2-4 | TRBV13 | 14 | CASSPTGTARIQYF | TGTGCCAGCAGCCCAACCGGGACAGCAAGAATTCAGTACTTC
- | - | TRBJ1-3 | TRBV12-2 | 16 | CASRLPSGITGNTIYF | TGTGCAAGTCGCTTACCGTCAGGGATCACTGGAAACACCATATATTTT
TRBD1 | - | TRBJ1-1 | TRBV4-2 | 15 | CASSHMDREGTEAFF | TGTGCCAGCAGCCACATGGACAGGGAGGGGACCGAAGCTTTCTTT
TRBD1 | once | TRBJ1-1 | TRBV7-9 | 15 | CSSSLVRAQGAEAFF | TGTTCCAGCAGCTTAGTTAGGGCCCAGGGGGCTGAAGCTTTCTTT
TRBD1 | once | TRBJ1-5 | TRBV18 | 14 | CASSATGGAQPQHF | TGTGCCAGCTCAGCGACAGGGGGAGCTCAGCCCCAGCATTTT
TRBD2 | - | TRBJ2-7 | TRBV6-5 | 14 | CASRRTSGSYEQYF | TGTGCCAGCAGGAGGACTAGCGGCTCCTACGAGCAGTACTTC
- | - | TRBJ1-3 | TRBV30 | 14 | CAGQDSWSGNTIYF | TGTGCCGGGCAGGACAGTTGGTCTGGAAACACCATATATTTT
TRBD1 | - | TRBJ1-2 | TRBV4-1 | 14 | CASSQGDRSYGYTF | TGCGCCAGCAGCCAAGGGGACAGGTCCTATGGCTACACCTTC
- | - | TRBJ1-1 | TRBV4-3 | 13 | CASSQDSYTEAFF | TGCGCCAGCAGCCAAGATTCTTACACTGAAGCTTTCTTT
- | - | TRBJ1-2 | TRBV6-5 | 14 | CASSYSSQFYGYTF | TGTGCCAGCAGTTACTCTTCGCAGTTCTATGGCTACACCTTC
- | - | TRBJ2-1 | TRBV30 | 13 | CAWGGGGGAGQFF | TGTGCCTGGGGGGGAGGGGGGGGCGCAGGGCAGTTCTTC
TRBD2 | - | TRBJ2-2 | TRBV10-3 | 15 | CAARRGGADTGELFF | TGTGCCGCCCGGCGCGGGGGGGCCGACACCGGGGAGCTGTTTTTT
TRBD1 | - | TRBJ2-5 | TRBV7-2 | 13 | CASSLGTEETQYF | TGTGCCAGCAGCCTCGGGACAGAAGAGACCCAGTACTTC
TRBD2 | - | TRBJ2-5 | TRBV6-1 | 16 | CASSEVGSGEQETQYF | TGTGCCAGCAGTGAAGTGGGTAGCGGGGAACAAGAGACCCAGTACTTC
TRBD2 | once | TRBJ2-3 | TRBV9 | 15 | CASTLGASGRDTQYF | TGTGCCAGCACCCTAGGGGCTAGCGGAAGAGATACGCAGTATTTT
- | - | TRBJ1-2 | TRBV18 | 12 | CASSSSLYGYTF | TGTGCCAGCTCTAGCTCACTCTATGGCTACACCTTC
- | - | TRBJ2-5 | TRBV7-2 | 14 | CASSFRRGGETQYF | TGTGCCAGCAGCTTTCGCAGGGGCGGGGAGACCCAGTACTTC
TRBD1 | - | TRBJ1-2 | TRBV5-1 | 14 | CASSSPDRGHGYTF | TGCGCCAGCAGCTCCCCGGACAGGGGGCATGGCTACACCTTC
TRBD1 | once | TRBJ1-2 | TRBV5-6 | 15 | CASSLGPGQRYGYTF | TGTGCCAGCAGCTTGGGTCCGGGACAGAGATATGGCTACACCTTC
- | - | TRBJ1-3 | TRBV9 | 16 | CASSVGGSGSGNTIYF | TGTGCCAGCAGCGTAGGTGGCAGCGGCTCTGGAAACACCATATATTTT
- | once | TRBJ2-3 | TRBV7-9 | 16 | CASIPRQGSIGDTQYF | TGTGCCAGCATCCCGCGGCAGGGGAGCATCGGGGATACGCAGTATTTT
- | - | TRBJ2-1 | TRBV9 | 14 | CASTKGNEEGEQFF | TGTGCCAGCACCAAAGGGAACGAGGAGGGTGAGCAGTTCTTC
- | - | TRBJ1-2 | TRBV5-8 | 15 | CASSVQEQGHYGYTF | TGTGCCAGCAGCGTCCAAGAACAGGGTCACTATGGCTACACCTTC
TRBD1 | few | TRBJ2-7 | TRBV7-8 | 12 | CASSKQGYEQYF | TGTGCCAGCAGCAAACAGGGGTACGAGCAGTACTTC
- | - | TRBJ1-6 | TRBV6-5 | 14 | CASSYSGRWGSLHF | TGTGCCAGCAGTTACTCGGGGCGGTGGGGTTCCCTCCACTTT
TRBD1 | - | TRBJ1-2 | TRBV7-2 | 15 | CASSLVVGGQDGYTF | TGTGCCAGCAGCTTGGTCGTCGGGGGACAGGATGGCTACACCTTC
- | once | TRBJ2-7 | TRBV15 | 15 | CATSRDLLEPYEQYF | TGTGCCACCAGCAGAGATTTATTAGAGCCCTACGAGCAGTACTTC
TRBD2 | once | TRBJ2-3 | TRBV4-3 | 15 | CASSQASGGEDTQYF | TGCGCCAGCAGCCAAGCTAGCGGTGGGGAGGATACGCAGTATTTT